These 9 T cell receptor beta chains originate from one sample sequenced in a study of blood T cells in healthy people across ages. A second roughly 6 to 11 cycle PCR used barcoded and J-beta primers. Each CDR3 protein is one row after TCRdb ran MiXCR on the 5' RACE reads. The data contain 600,000 or so distinct CDR3 sequences, approximately 30% of them singletons. The sequencing input was blood. These receptors all come from a woman of 80 years or more in good health.

With respect to this clonotype: A clone one base away is much larger, so this may be a read error. V and J are TRBV11-2 and TRBJ1-2; D gene unclear. Germline V gene lookup returns CDR1 SGHAT and CDR2 FQNNGV. CDR3 length: 15 amino acids. CDR3 sequence reads: CASSSLLYANYGCTF. The CDR3 bases are TGTGCCAGCAGCTCCCTTTTATACGCTAACTATGGCTGCACCTTC.

This clonotype was recorded many times. The CDR3 is CASNGHRDPYNEQFF. As DNA, the CDR3 is TGTGCCAGCAACGGACACAGGGACCCCTACAATGAGCAGTTCTTC. The rearrangement links TRBV7-9 to TRBJ2-1, with D possibly TRBD1 on 6 matching bases. With 7 bases removed from V and 2 bases from J, the gap between germline ends came to 15 bases. Germline V gene data show CDR1 as SEHNR and CDR2 as FQNEAQ (reference sequence). CDR3 length: 15 amino acids. The full variable domain, in which reference TRBV7-9 and TRBJ2-1 provide the parts outside the CDR3, is DTGVSQNPRHKITKRGQNVTFRCDPISEHNRLYWYRQTLGQGPEFLTYFQNEAQLEKSRLLSDRFSAERPKGSFSTLEIQRTEQGDSAMYLCASNGHRDPYNEQFFGPGTRLTVL.

This clonotype came up many times. The rearrangement uses TRBV7-9 and TRBJ2-7, with D perhaps matching TRBD1 (6 bases). The CDR3 spans 14 residues. Germline-derived CDR1 and CDR2 are SEHNR and FQNEAQ (reference sequence). Trimming stripped 5 bases from V and 3 bases from J, with 14 bases between. The CDR3 region has the DNA TGTGCCAGCAGCCCGGGACACTCCCTCTACGAGCAGTACTTC. It encodes CASSPGHSLYEQYF.

This chain links TRBV5-1 with TRBJ1-1; 10 bases agree with TRBD1. V shed 4 bases and J 3 bases; nucleotides not matched to a gene: 9. Germline loops: CDR1 SGHRS, CDR2 YFSETQ. This CDR3 region has 16 residues. The CDR3 region has the DNA TGCGCCAGCAGCCAAGACAGGGGGCACCGGGACACTGAAGCTTTCTTT. Protein product: CASSQDRGHRDTEAFF.

A single count supports this clonotype. The chain links TRBV7-9 to TRBJ2-1; 9 bases agree with TRBD1. The J call may be incorrect, as the DNA end agrees better with TRBJ2-7. Germline values: CDR1 SEHNR, CDR2 FQNEAQ (reference sequence). The CDR3 length is 18 residues. The CDR3: CASSPQGQGRTSYNEQYF. CDR3 bases: TGTGCCAGCAGCCCTCAGGGACAGGGAAGGACCTCCTACAATGAGCAGTACTTC.

With regard to this clonotype: This sequence may be a read error, since a much larger clone differs from it by one base. The J gene is TRBJ2-1, the V gene TRBV20-1; 12 bases fit TRBD2. From germline, CDR1 is DFQATT and CDR2 SNEGSKA (reference sequence). The CDR3 is 16 residues long. The CDR3 nucleotides are TGCAGTGCTAGTGCGCTAGCGGGGGGGCGGTACAATGAGCGGTTCTTC. This codes for CSASALAGGRYNERFF.

This clonotype occurred many times. V and J are TRBV14 and TRBJ2-1; the D gene is possibly TRBD2 (6 bases). The CDR3 sequence is 16 residues long. The V end was cut by 4 bases, the J end by 2 bases, with 15 bases between. Germline-derived CDR1 and CDR2 are SGHDN and FVKESK. The CDR3 nucleotides read TGTGCCAGCAGCCCCGGCCGGGACTTCGCCTACAATGAGCAGTTCTTC. Its translation: CASSPGRDFAYNEQFF.

For this clonotype: Being one base from a much bigger clone, this may be a read error. The V gene is TRBV5-4, the J gene TRBJ2-7; 9 bases map to TRBD2. The germline gives CDR1 SGHNT, CDR2 YYREEE (reference sequence). The CDR3 sequence is 16 residues long. The DNA for the CDR3 is TGTGCCAGCAGCGGCCAAGCGGGGGGCAATCCCTACGGGCAGTACTTC. It yields the protein CASSGQAGGNPYGQYF.

This clonotype was picked up a small number of times. The chain links TRBV25-1 to TRBJ2-7; no clear D. CDR1 is MGHDK, CDR2 SYGVNS, per germline. CDR3 length equals 17 residues. V gave up 0 bases and J gave up 5 bases, with 20 bases separating them. The chain's CDR3 is CASSEYILGPRGDEQYF. As DNA, the CDR3 is TGTGCCAGCAGTGAATATATTCTCGGTCCCCGTGGGGACGAGCAGTACTTC.